These 31 T cell receptor beta chains were all obtained from the same sample, sequenced in a study of cytomegalovirus exposure and HLA in healthy donors. Amplification used 60 Vbeta primers and 13 Jbeta primers. Using immunoSEQ multiplex PCR, the repertoire was profiled, and TCRdb retains in-frame clones only, with some absent. Of approximately 150,000 clones in the sample, approximately 80% were seen once. What was sequenced was PBMCs. These receptors were obtained from a male donor in good health and CMV-seronegative.

The rearrangement joins TRBV7-3 to TRBJ2-1, with 10 bases fitting TRBD1. Germline V gene lookup returns CDR1 SGHTA and CDR2 FQGTGA. The CDR3 has 15 amino acids. The ends lost 5 bases at V and 4 bases at J; junction bases unmatched: 5. DNA of the CDR3: TGTGCCAGCAGCCCGGACAGGGGGAGATACAATGAGCAGTTCTTC. Translation: CASSPDRGRYNEQFF.

This clone was seen more than once but under ten times. This rearrangement joins TRBV27 to TRBJ2-3; 8 positions match TRBD2. This CDR3 comprises 15 residues. The germline V gene has CDR1 MNHEY and CDR2 SMNVEV (reference sequence). The V gene end was trimmed by 6 bases and the J gene end by 4 bases; junction bases not matched to a gene: 9. This CDR3 reads CASSRAQRGSDTQYF. The CDR3 coding sequence is TGTGCCAGCAGCCGGGCACAGCGGGGGTCAGATACGCAGTATTTT.

The chain joins TRBV18 to TRBJ2-2; perhaps TRBD2 as D (6 bases). V was clipped by 4 bases and J by 4 bases, with 16 bases between them. CDR3 length: 16 amino acids. Germline assignment: CDR1 KGHSH and CDR2 LQKENI. CDR3 coding DNA: TGTGCCAGCTCACTTAGCGGCGGGAAAGGCACCGGGGAGCTGTTTTTT. Translation gives CASSLSGGKGTGELFF. Using reference TRBV18 and TRBJ2-2 for the parts outside the CDR3, the full variable domain is NAGVMQNPRHLVRRRGQEARLRCSPMKGHSHVYWYRQLPEEGLKFMVYLQKENIIDESGMPKERFSAEFPKEGPSILRIQQVVRGDSAAYFCASSLSGGKGTGELFFGEGSRLTVL.

The chain combines TRBV5-4 with TRBJ2-6, with D unclear. The V end lost 5 bases, the J end lost 2 bases, and 14 bases lay between the germline ends. The CDR3 consists of 16 residues. The V gene's germline CDR1 is SGHNT and CDR2 YYREEE (reference sequence). CDR3 sequence: CASRPNGQAGANVLTF. CDR3 coding DNA: TGTGCCAGCAGACCTAATGGGCAGGCTGGGGCCAACGTCCTGACTTTC. The variable domain in full, with the rest retrieved from reference TRBV5-4 and TRBJ2-6, is ETGVTQSPTHLIKTRGQQVTLRCSSQSGHNTVSWYQQALGQGPQFIFQYYREEENGRGNFPPRFSGLQFPNYSSELNVNALELDDSALYLCASRPNGQAGANVLTFGAGSRLTVL.

This chain connects TRBV6-4 to TRBJ2-3; maybe TRBD1 (6 bases). CDR1 is MRHNA and CDR2 is SNTAGT in the germline V gene. CDR3 length: 13 residues. Trimming took off 5 bases at V and 2 bases at J, with 8 bases between the two ends. The DNA for the CDR3 is TGTGCCAGCAGTCCAGGGGCCACAGATACGCAGTATTTT. Translation gives CASSPGATDTQYF.

The V and J genes are TRBV27 and TRBJ2-1; TRBD2 matches 12 bases. The CDR3 loop spans 19 amino acids. Per germline, CDR1 MNHEY and CDR2 SMNVEV (reference sequence). Trimming cost V 7 bases and J 8 bases; bases outside gene matches: 21. CDR3 coding DNA: TGTGCCAGCACCCATGGGATGACTAGCGGGAGCCCCCCTTGGGATGAGCAGTTCTTC. Amino acid sequence: CASTHGMTSGSPPWDEQFF.

The chain employs TRBV14 and TRBJ1-5; possible D gene TRBD1, 5 bases. Germline-derived CDR1 and CDR2 are SGHDN and FVKESK. V lost 6 bases, J lost 1 base, and 13 bases lay in between. The CDR3 runs to 15 residues. CDR3 amino acids: CASSRTGESNQPQHF. DNA of the CDR3: TGTGCCAGCAGTCGGACGGGGGAGAGCAATCAGCCCCAGCATTTT.

V is TRBV18 and J is TRBJ2-3; 9 positions match TRBD2. V lost 6 bases, J lost 0 bases, and 7 bases stayed unmatched. Germline CDR1 and CDR2: KGHSH and LQKENI. The CDR3 totals 16 residues. The CDR3 is CASSPLTSGSTDTQYF. The CDR3 DNA reads as TGTGCCAGCTCGCCTCTGACTAGCGGTAGCACAGATACGCAGTATTTT.

The genes are TRBV18 and TRBJ1-1, with D perhaps matching TRBD1 (6 bases). Per the germline V gene, CDR1 is KGHSH and CDR2 is LQKENI. V was trimmed by 6 bases and J by 1 base, leaving 12 bases between them. This CDR3 has 14 amino acids. As DNA, the CDR3 is TGTGCCAGCTCCAAGGGGGGGGAGAACACTGAAGCTTTCTTT. Protein: CASSKGGENTEAFF.

V and J are TRBV6-5 and TRBJ1-1, with 7 bases fitting TRBD1. Trimming removed 5 bases from V and 3 bases from J; junction bases left unmatched: 9. The CDR3 contains 15 residues. Germline V gene sequence: CDR1 MNHEY, CDR2 SVGAGI. CDR3 bases: TGTGCCAGCAGTCCCCAAGTCGACAGGGACACTGAAGCTTTCTTT. This sequence encodes CASSPQVDRDTEAFF.

V is TRBV5-1 and J is TRBJ1-1; a possible D gene is TRBD1 (6 bases). This CDR3 comprises 14 residues. Germline V CDR1 and CDR2: SGHRS, YFSETQ. V lost 4 bases and J 6 bases, leaving 16 bases between the germline ends. CDR3: CASSVVDRMAEAFF. CDR3 bases: TGCGCCAGCAGCGTCGTCGACAGGATGGCTGAAGCTTTCTTT. Variable domain in full (rest from reference TRBV5-1 and TRBJ1-1): KAGVTQTPRYLIKTRGQQVTLSCSPISGHRSVSWYQQTPGQGLQFLFEYFSETQRNKGNFPGRFSGRQFSNSRSEMNVSTLELGDSALYLCASSVVDRMAEAFFGQGTRLTVV.

The chain has TRBV5-8 and TRBJ2-5, with D maybe TRBD1 (5 bases). The assigned J gene may be wrong: the sequence end matches TRBJ2-7 better. Germline CDR1 is SGHTS and CDR2 is YDEGEE. CDR3 length: 15 amino acids. The CDR3 sequence is CASSSLTVRSYEQYF. The CDR3 DNA reads TGTGCCAGCAGCTCCTTGACAGTCCGTTCGTACGAGCAGTACTTC.

The chain uses TRBV13 and TRBJ1-6; possibly TRBD1 for D (6 bases). Germline V CDR1 and CDR2: PRHDT, FYEKMQ (reference sequence). Trimming pared 5 bases from V and 6 bases from J, leaving 26 bases between. This CDR3 comprises 19 residues. CDR3 amino acids: CASSPRRAGVFFGNSPLHF. The DNA of the CDR3 is TGTGCCAGCAGCCCCCGCCGGGCAGGGGTTTTCTTCGGTAATTCACCCCTCCACTTT.

In its sample, this clone was seen once. Distinct nucleotide sequences in the sample also encode this CDR3. The chain links TRBV28 to TRBJ1-1; the D is unclear. V was trimmed by 4 bases and J by 0 bases, leaving 9 bases between them. The CDR3 runs 14 residues. Germline V gene sequence: CDR1 MDHEN, CDR2 SYDVKM. CDR3 coding DNA: TGTGCCAGCAGTTCGACTGGCATGAACACTGAAGCTTTCTTT. Translating it yields CASSSTGMNTEAFF.

This clone was detected only a few times. The chain employs TRBV28 and TRBJ2-3, with 7 nucleotides matching TRBD1. The germline V gene encodes CDR1 MDHEN and CDR2 SYDVKM. Trimming removed 8 bases from V and 2 bases from J; junction bases left unmatched: 10. This CDR3 spans 15 amino acids. The DNA of the CDR3 is TGTGCCAGCCCTAATCGGGACAGCCTCACAGATACGCAGTATTTT. Translated: CASPNRDSLTDTQYF.

This clone appeared a single time. The V and J genes are TRBV9 and TRBJ2-3; 16 bases match TRBD2. V shed 0 bases, J shed 6 bases, and the junction held 4 bases outside the gene matches. The CDR3 contains 17 residues. CDR1 is SGDLS and CDR2 is YYNGEE in the germline V gene. CDR3 amino acids: CASSVDGTSGRVDTQYF. CDR3 bases: TGTGCCAGCAGCGTAGACGGGACTAGCGGGAGGGTGGATACGCAGTATTTT.

J is TRBJ1-1 and V is TRBV28; D is possibly TRBD1 (5 bases). Germline V gives CDR1 MDHEN, CDR2 SYDVKM. Deletions cut 7 bases from V and 4 bases from J, with 10 bases between. The CDR3 extends over 12 amino acids. The CDR3 reads CASKFGGTEAFF. As DNA, the CDR3 is TGTGCCAGCAAGTTCGGGGGCACTGAAGCTTTCTTT.

This clone was recorded only once. The V gene is TRBV19, the J gene TRBJ1-1, with D hard to call. Trimming stripped 3 bases from V and 3 bases from J, with 8 bases between. Per germline, CDR1 LNHDA and CDR2 SQIVND (reference sequence). This CDR3 comprises 13 residues. DNA for the CDR3: TGTGCCAGTAGTATTAGGCGGGACACTGAAGCTTTCTTT. It is translated as CASSIRRDTEAFF.

J is TRBJ2-1 and V is TRBV6-6; tentative D call: TRBD2 (6 bases). V lost 4 bases to trimming and J lost 8 bases, with 12 bases between them. In germline, CDR1 is MNHNY, CDR2 SVGAGI (reference sequence). The CDR3 is made up of 13 amino acids. CDR3 coding DNA: TGTGCCAGCAGTTTCTCGGGACTCGATGAGCAGTTCTTC. Amino acids: CASSFSGLDEQFF.

The chain has TRBV5-1 and TRBJ1-2; maybe TRBD1 (5 bases). Germline-derived CDR1 and CDR2 are SGHRS and YFSETQ. The V end was cut by 0 bases, the J end by 8 bases, with 14 bases between. This CDR3 has 14 amino acids. CDR3 protein: CASSLVPGIGGYTF. The CDR3 DNA is TGCGCCAGCAGCTTGGTCCCAGGGATAGGCGGCTACACCTTC.

The chain recombines TRBV16 with TRBJ2-3; perhaps TRBD1 as D (6 bases). CDR3 length: 15 amino acids. V dropped 4 bases and J dropped 2 bases, with 13 bases sitting between them. CDR1 is KGHSY, CDR2 FQNENV, per germline. CDR3 in amino acids: CASSRDTAYTDTQYF. For the CDR3, the DNA is TGTGCCAGCAGCCGGGACACCGCTTACACAGATACGCAGTATTTT.

V gene TRBV7-2 combines with J gene TRBJ2-4; TRBD1 might be the D (7 bases). V lost 5 bases and J lost 7, with 15 bases in between. The CDR3 covers 14 residues. Per germline, CDR1 SGHTA and CDR2 FQGNSA. The CDR3 protein is CASSPRGTVNIQYF. As DNA, the CDR3 is TGTGCCAGCAGCCCCCGGGGGACAGTTAACATTCAGTACTTC.

The genes are TRBV19 and TRBJ2-3; tentatively, D is TRBD2 (6 bases). CDR1 LNHDA and CDR2 SQIVND come from the germline V gene (reference sequence). Deletions cut 5 bases from V and 3 bases from J, with 12 bases between. The CDR3 runs to 14 residues. As DNA, the CDR3 is TGTGCCAGTAGTTTCCCCGGGGGTACAGATACGCAGTATTTT. Amino acid sequence: CASSFPGGTDTQYF.

CDR3 nucleotides: TGTGCCAGCAGCCCCCGGGTGGGAAACACCATATATTTT. Its translation is CASSPRVGNTIYF. The rearrangement links TRBV11-2 to TRBJ1-3; D is undetermined. Trimming removed 5 bases at V and 4 bases at J, with 9 bases between. Germline V lookup: CDR1 SGHAT, CDR2 FQNNGV. CDR3 length: 13 amino acids.

This rearrangement joins TRBV2 to TRBJ2-1; 12 bases match TRBD2. This CDR3 region has 18 residues. The J segment lost 0 bases and the V segment lost 10 bases, leaving 13 bases of the junction unmatched. CDR1 is SNHLY, CDR2 FYNNEI, per germline. CDR3 loop: CATQLAGGPRSSYNEQFF. The CDR3, as DNA: TGTGCCACACAACTAGCGGGAGGTCCTCGAAGCTCCTACAATGAGCAGTTCTTC.

V and J are TRBV5-4 and TRBJ1-2; D gene ambiguous. The V gene lost 0 bases and the J gene lost 3 bases, with 15 bases spanning the gap. Germline values: CDR1 SGHNT, CDR2 YYREEE (reference sequence). This CDR3 has 16 amino acids. The CDR3 DNA reads TGTGCCAGCAGCTTGGGGCCCGACGTACGGGACTATGGCTACACCTTC. Amino acids: CASSLGPDVRDYGYTF.

The chain employs TRBV28 and TRBJ1-2; a weak D match, TRBD1 (5 bases). Germline CDR1 MDHEN, CDR2 SYDVKM. CDR3 length equals 18 residues. Trimming took off 6 bases at V and 6 bases at J, with 29 bases between the two ends. The DNA of the CDR3 is TGTGCCAGCAGACTCCCAGACAGAACGAAGACTCTACACAATGGCTACACCTTC. It is translated as CASRLPDRTKTLHNGYTF.

The chain combines TRBV29-1 with TRBJ2-5; D not certain. The V end was cut by 4 bases, the J end by 3 bases, with 15 bases between. Germline CDR1 and CDR2: SQVTM and ANQGSEA. CDR3 length equals 14 residues. The CDR3 is CSVVGLTIKETQYF. The CDR3, as DNA: TGCAGCGTTGTAGGCCTAACTATTAAAGAGACCCAGTACTTC.

As to this clone: One junction end does not reproduce the germline sequence, and a read error may be involved. This chain joins TRBV7-9 and TRBJ1-5, with D possibly TRBD1 on 5 matching bases. The CDR3 loop spans 13 amino acids. CDR1 and CDR2 from the germline V gene are SEHNR and FQNEAQ (reference sequence). DNA for the CDR3: TGTGTCAGCAGCTTAGCGCAGGGCCAGCCCCAGCATTTT. It encodes CVSSLAQGQPQHF.

This clone was seen just once. CDR3 coding DNA: TGTGCCAGCAGAGCGGAGACCCTCTATGGCTACACCTTC. Translating gives CASRAETLYGYTF. The chain couples TRBV2 to TRBJ1-2, with D unclear. V lost 6 bases to trimming and J lost 4 bases, with 12 bases between them. This CDR3 contains 13 residues. Germline lookup yields CDR1 SNHLY and CDR2 FYNNEI.

The chain has TRBV19 and TRBJ1-5; D not resolved. Germline CDR1 and CDR2: LNHDA and SQIVND (reference sequence). The V end was cut by 3 bases, the J end by 4 bases, with 7 bases between. The CDR3 is 13 residues long. CDR3 sequence reads: CASSISRNQPQHF. For the CDR3, the DNA is TGTGCCAGTAGTATCTCGAGAAATCAGCCCCAGCATTTT.